Below, 23 T cell receptor beta chains from the same sample are listed, as sequenced in a study of T cell responses to AZD1222 COVID-19 vaccine. The table came from immunoSEQ multiplex PCR; TCRdb's copy has only in-frame clones and leaves some out. The sample includes around 53,000 clones, 86% of them seen just once. The sample consisted of peripheral blood, taken 28 days after the second AZD1222 dose. The receptor set was obtained from an adult who received the AZD1222 COVID-19 vaccine.

This sequence joins TRBV19 and TRBJ2-3, with TRBD2 matching over 9 bases. The CDR3 has 15 amino acids. Unmatched junction bases numbered 4, after V lost 5 bases and J lost 1 base. CDR1 is LNHDA, CDR2 SQIVND, per germline (reference sequence). The CDR3 loop reads CASSPVAGGTDTQYF. CDR3 nucleotide sequence: TGTGCCAGTAGTCCCGTAGCGGGGGGCACAGATACGCAGTATTTT. The variable domain in full, completed from reference TRBV19 and TRBJ2-3, reads DGGITQSPKYLFRKEGQNVTLSCEQNLNHDAMYWYRQDPGQGLRLIYYSQIVNDFQKGDIAEGYSVSREKKESFPLTVTSAQKNPTAFYLCASSPVAGGTDTQYFGPGTRLTVL.

This clone was seen a handful of times. This chain uses TRBV28 with TRBJ1-2, with TRBD1 matching over 8 bases. The V and J ends lost 5 bases and 5 bases, in that order; junction bases with no gene match: 4. The CDR3 has 13 amino acids. In germline, CDR1 is MDHEN, CDR2 SYDVKM. In DNA, the CDR3 is TGTGCCAGCAGTCAGGGGGCGAGATATGGCTACACCTTC. As protein: CASSQGARYGYTF.

The gene calls are TRBV28 and TRBJ1-1; TRBD1 aligns across 7 bases. This CDR3 comprises 16 residues. CDR1 is MDHEN, CDR2 SYDVKM, per germline. Trimming took 2 bases from V and 0 from J; bases not matched to a gene: 6. In DNA form, the CDR3 reads TGTGCCAGCAGTTTAGAGGAGACAGGGCTGAACACTGAAGCTTTCTTT. Amino acids: CASSLEETGLNTEAFF.

The CDR3 sequence: CASSSGLAGDSDTQYF. The CDR3 DNA reads TGTGCCAGCAGTTCCGGACTAGCGGGAGACTCAGATACGCAGTATTTT. The V call is TRBV28, the J call TRBJ2-3; the match to TRBD2 covers 13 bases. The germline CDR1 and CDR2 sequences are MDHEN and SYDVKM. The CDR3 loop spans 16 amino acids. With V trimmed by 4 bases and J by 4 bases, 5 bases remained unmatched.

V gene TRBV10-3 combines with J gene TRBJ1-1; no clear D. The germline V gene has CDR1 ENHRY and CDR2 SYGVKD. Trimming shortened V by 7 bases and J by 4 bases, and 16 bases separated the two germline ends. This CDR3 is 14 amino acids long. The CDR3 reads CAITDPQSPTEAFF. The CDR3 DNA reads as TGTGCCATCACCGATCCCCAGAGTCCCACTGAAGCTTTCTTT.

The chain is built from TRBV18 and TRBJ1-5, with D unresolved. CDR1 KGHSH and CDR2 LQKENI come from the germline V gene. This CDR3 has 15 residues. V was shortened by 2 bases and J by 5 bases, with 13 bases between the two germline ends. The CDR3 sequence is CASSPTRVTDQPQHF. CDR3 nucleotides: TGTGCCAGCTCACCAACGAGAGTGACGGATCAGCCCCAGCATTTT.

CDR3 loop: CASSYTGRNQPQHF. In DNA form, the CDR3 reads TGTGCCAGCAGCTATACAGGGCGCAATCAGCCCCAGCATTTT. V is TRBV6-6 and J is TRBJ1-5; D may be TRBD1 (6 bases). Germline CDR1 reads MNHNY; CDR2 reads SVGAGI (reference sequence). Trimming removed 6 bases from V and 2 bases from J, with 11 bases in between. This CDR3 is built from 14 residues.

The CDR3 spells CASSEDRGNYGYTF. The CDR3 DNA reads TGTGCCAGCAGCGAGGACAGGGGAAACTATGGCTACACCTTC. J is TRBJ1-2 and V is TRBV3-1 (or the pseudogene TRBV3-2); 9 bases fit TRBD1. Trimming took 5 bases from V and 2 from J; bases not matched to a gene: 3. CDR1 and CDR2 from the germline V gene are LGHDT and YNNKEL (reference sequence). The CDR3 consists of 14 residues.

The J gene is TRBJ2-6, the V gene TRBV27, with D unresolved. V lost 6 bases, J lost 4 bases, and 10 bases lay in between. This CDR3 has 14 amino acids. The germline gives CDR1 MNHEY, CDR2 SMNVEV (reference sequence). The CDR3 loop is CASRRKSGANVLTF. CDR3 DNA sequence: TGTGCCAGCAGGAGAAAGTCCGGGGCCAACGTCCTGACTTTC.

The chain joins TRBV19 to TRBJ2-3; tentative D call: TRBD2 (10 bases). V lost 6 bases, J lost 0 bases, and 16 bases lay in between. In germline, CDR1 is LNHDA, CDR2 SQIVND (reference sequence). There are 16 residues in the CDR3. CDR3 DNA: TGTGCCAGTAGGGACAGGGGACTAGCGAGCACAGATACGCAGTATTTT. It codes for CASRDRGLASTDTQYF.

The chain links TRBV19 to TRBJ1-4; weak D call: TRBD1 (5 bases). V was shortened by 4 bases and J by 9 bases, with 18 bases between the two germline ends. CDR3 length: 15 residues. Germline-derived CDR1 and CDR2 are LNHDA and SQIVND (reference sequence). The CDR3 spells CASSNQGFTLQKLFF. CDR3 DNA: TGTGCCAGTAGTAACCAGGGTTTCACCCTCCAAAAACTGTTTTTT.

The V gene is TRBV5-1, the J gene TRBJ2-3; 13 nucleotides match TRBD2. Germline assignment: CDR1 SGHRS and CDR2 YFSETQ. The CDR3 loop spans 18 amino acids. Trimming took 3 bases from V and 6 from J; bases not matched to a gene: 13. CDR3 loop: CASSSLGTSGVNGDTQYF. The CDR3 DNA reads as TGCGCCAGCAGCTCCCTCGGGACTAGCGGGGTCAACGGGGATACGCAGTATTTT.

The chain uses TRBV11-2 and TRBJ1-1, with a weak D call TRBD1 (5 bases). CDR3 length: 14 amino acids. Per germline, CDR1 SGHAT and CDR2 FQNNGV. Trimming removed 5 bases from V and 1 base from J, with 11 bases in between. CDR3 sequence reads: CASSLKGENTEAFF. CDR3 nucleotides: TGTGCCAGCAGCCTCAAAGGGGAGAACACTGAAGCTTTCTTT.

This clone was picked up one time. The V gene is TRBV13, the J gene TRBJ1-5, with a weak D call TRBD1 (6 bases). Germline CDR1 reads PRHDT; CDR2 reads FYEKMQ (reference sequence). This CDR3 spans 16 amino acids. Deletions cut 0 bases from V and 1 base from J, with 10 bases between. The CDR3 region is CASSLGGRGSNQPQHF. CDR3 in DNA: TGTGCCAGCAGCTTAGGGGGCAGGGGAAGCAATCAGCCCCAGCATTTT.

The chain joins TRBV6-5 to TRBJ1-4; weak D call: TRBD1 (5 bases). Per the germline V gene, CDR1 is MNHEY and CDR2 is SVGAGI. Trimming stripped 6 bases from V and 7 bases from J, with 15 bases between. The CDR3 sequence is 14 residues long. The CDR3 region has the DNA TGTGCCAGCAGCCGGGACCCCAATAGTGAAAAACTGTTTTTT. This gives the protein CASSRDPNSEKLFF.

This chain joins TRBV7-9 and TRBJ1-5; D gene ambiguous. CDR3 length equals 12 residues. The V and J ends lost 8 bases and 0 bases respectively, with 5 bases between them. CDR1 SEHNR and CDR2 FQNEAQ come from the germline V gene (reference sequence). The chain's CDR3 is CASSNSNQPQHF. The CDR3 bases are TGTGCCAGCTCAAATAGCAATCAGCCCCAGCATTTT.

This chain connects TRBV9 to TRBJ2-1; TRBD1 agrees at 7 bases. The CDR3 extends over 16 amino acids. V trimming: 3 bases; J trimming: 9 bases; junction bases outside the gene matches: 15. Per the germline V gene, CDR1 is SGDLS and CDR2 is YYNGEE. The CDR3 DNA reads as TGTGCCAGCAGCGCCCGGGGACAGAGAGGGGTCGGTGAGCAGTTCTTC. Translating it yields CASSARGQRGVGEQFF.

The chain has TRBV21-1 and TRBJ2-1; TRBD2 is the table's D call, not checked against the DNA. TRBV21-1 is listed as a pseudogene. The CDR3 has 20 amino acids. The CDR3 protein is CASTIGLAGGKGGFYNEQFF. For the CDR3, the DNA is TGTGCCAGCACCATCGGACTAGCGGGAGGAAAAGGGGGGTTTTACAATGAGCAGTTCTTC.

The chain carries TRBV7-3 and TRBJ2-3, with 8 bases aligning to TRBD2. This CDR3 is built from 15 residues. CDR1 is SGHTA and CDR2 is FQGTGA in the germline V gene. The junction had 8 bases not matched to a gene; V was cut back by 4 bases and J by 5 bases. The CDR3 bases are TGTGCCAGCAGCTCCCAGGCGGGAGGTTTAGATACGCAGTATTTT. This sequence encodes CASSSQAGGLDTQYF. Based on the CDR3 plus reference TRBV7-3 and TRBJ2-3, the full variable domain is GAGVSQTPSNKVTEKGKYVELRCDPISGHTALYWYRQSLGQGPEFLIYFQGTGAADDSGLPNDRFFAVRPEGSVSTLKIQRTERGDSAVYLCASSSQAGGLDTQYFGPGTRLTVL.

V and J are TRBV27 and TRBJ2-7; D is tentatively TRBD1 or TRBD2 (5 bases each). CDR3 length: 12 residues. The V end lost 9 bases, the J end lost 0 bases, and 9 bases lay between the germline ends. The germline V gene encodes CDR1 MNHEY and CDR2 SMNVEV (reference sequence). CDR3 protein: CASRDGSYEQYF. CDR3 in DNA: TGTGCCAGTCGGGACGGCTCCTACGAGCAGTACTTC.

The V gene is TRBV6-4, the J gene TRBJ2-1; no clear D gene. In germline, CDR1 is MRHNA, CDR2 SNTAGT. The CDR3 loop spans 14 amino acids. The V end was cut by 0 bases, the J end by 6 bases, with 9 bases between. The CDR3 DNA sequence: TGTGCCAGCAGTGACTCCCTAGAGCGCAATGAGCAGTTCTTC. This encodes CASSDSLERNEQFF.

The rearrangement links TRBV6-5 to TRBJ1-3; D gene uncertain. V dropped 5 bases and J dropped 4 bases, with 9 bases sitting between them. The CDR3 has 13 residues. Germline loops: CDR1 MNHEY, CDR2 SVGAGI. The CDR3 region is CASSRIQGNTIYF. The CDR3 bases are TGTGCCAGCAGTAGGATACAGGGAAACACCATATATTTT.

The gene calls are TRBV5-4 and TRBJ2-5, with unresolved D. The germline gives CDR1 SGHNT, CDR2 YYREEE (reference sequence). The CDR3 spans 13 residues. V dropped 2 bases and J dropped 2 bases, with 7 bases sitting between them. The CDR3 DNA reads as TGTGCCAGCAGCTTTCTAGTTCAAGAGACCCAGTACTTC. Protein: CASSFLVQETQYF.